This T cell receptor (beta chain) was found in a study of shared clonotypes between healthy human individuals. Within Nashville, Tennessee resided all donors, each a Caucasian adult. Genomic DNA from unsorted samples was obtained from 80 million to 100 million PBMCs (per sample). The unsorted PBMC replicate PCRs were performed with about 0.3 ug DNA, tens of thousands of T cell genomes. With ten immunoSEQ deep assay plates, unsorted PBMC DNA underwent sequencing. Repertoires were generated with immunoSEQ multiplex PCR, while TCRdb's copy carries only in-frame clones and drops some. The data show approximately 480,000 clones, with 75% to 80% seen just once and approximately 12% held by the top ten. This clone was recorded at least ten times. V gave up 6 bases and J gave up 4 bases, with 12 bases separating them. The CDR3 runs 13 residues. CDR1 and CDR2 (germline): MDHEN, SYDVKM.

The J gene is TRBJ1-1, the V gene TRBV28; D might be TRBD1 (5 bases). Source material: PBMCs. This TCR was sampled from a woman aged 40 to 50 in good health. Some clones in this sample may be carry-over from other donors' samples. This CDR3 reads CASRAQGSTEAFF. The CDR3 DNA reads TGTGCCAGCAGGGCCCAGGGATCCACTGAAGCTTTCTTT.